Here is one T cell receptor beta chain with its context. Its antigen is still unknown. Base qualities are not recorded, but no much larger clone differs from it by a single base. The sample originates from a study of CD8 T cells in Susac syndrome (dated by TCRdb to between 2018 and 2020). About the investigation overall: Whether CD8+ T cell activation and differentiation in Susac syndrome was antigen driven was tested using repertoire sequencing. Results the study describes overall, beyond this receptor: The number of individuals in the TCR sequencing and HLA analysis was acknowledged as relatively small.

Peripheral blood CD8+ and CD4+ T cells from healthy donors, Susac syndrome patients and multiple sclerosis patients were profiled by high-throughput TCR beta sequencing. Healthy donors were included as age- and sex-matched controls. Bulk CD8+ and CD4+ T cells were purified magnetically by negative isolation, whereas CD8+ TEMRA cells were enriched by FACS. Blood was drawn into EDTA tubes, processed within 24 hours, and PBMCs were isolated by density gradient centrifugation. PBMCs intended for TCR sequencing were cryopreserved in liquid nitrogen and were subsequently thawed in a 37 degrees C water bath. The sorted or isolated CD4+, CD8+ and CD8+ TEMRA cells reached a purity of at least 90%. Reading the germline V gene gives CDR1 SGHTA and CDR2 FQGNSA. The CDR3 covers 15 residues, taking in both the cysteine and the phenylalanine. Just CDR3 DNA is preserved here, 45 bases in frame from base 1. Cut back by 1 base and 2 bases, the V and J ends lie 10 bases apart.

RNA was extracted using the RNeasy kit, and roughly 0.5 to 1 microgram was reverse transcribed with random hexamers. The immunoSEQ multiplex PCR assay, which covers 54 Vbeta and 13 Jbeta segments, was used to amplify TCR beta CDR3 regions. To correct PCR amplification bias, a synthetic template baseline was used for both primer optimization and computational correction. The paper's data handling went like this. Only productive sequences were kept, with reads annotated to V, D and J genes according to IMGT and analyzed in immunoSEQ Analyzer. Clonality was computed as one minus Shannon entropy normalized by log2 of the number of productive unique sequences. Public and private clones were assessed among the 100 most prevalent clones of each patient and control. Clones were defined as Susac-specific if absent from the healthy and MS cohorts, from around 1,000 published viral clones and from other ImmuneACCESS disease sequences. TCRdb ran its own pipeline on the public reads, namely fastp trimming at Q25 and MiXCR clone calling, and kept in-frame beta chains. Merged by CDR3 protein, the rows form single entries marked with the most common genes and DNA. V and J calls and clone size were set by TCRdb, not the authors. The sample table lists 150,000 to 200,000 distinct CDR3 sequences, about 94% of them with a count of one. The ten biggest clones cover roughly 0.15% of the sample.

Sequencing used CD4+ T cells from PBMCs. This clonotype was obtained from a human donor in good health. The chain is assembled from TRBV7-2 and TRBJ2-3; the D segment may tentatively be TRBD1 or TRBD2, each giving 6 matched bases. The DNA reads TGTGCCAGCAGCTTAGTCGGGGGCTTCACAGATACGCAGTATTTT. This sequence encodes CASSLVGGFTDTQYF.